A selection of T cell receptor beta chains follows, all from one sample in a study of shared clonotypes between healthy human individuals. The repertoire was sequenced with immunoSEQ multiplex PCR; TCRdb's copy has only in-frame clones and lacks some. The sample includes about 2 million clones, 95% seen only once; the top ten take 0.13%. What was sequenced was naive CD4+ T cells sorted from blood. These receptors were obtained from a man between 18 and 29 years old in good health. Both conserved end residues are trimmed from each CDR3. The size entry is marked missing in some rows and otherwise reads once, few, many or a size class.

V,J,size,CDR3
TRBV18,TRBJ2-1,-,ASSPLTNEQF
TRBV10-3,TRBJ1-4,-,AISTTGSRNEKLF
TRBV18,TRBJ2-5,-,ASSPPGQLLQETQY
TRBV5-6,TRBJ1-5,-,ASSPGTGGFDQPQH
TRBV7-2,TRBJ2-2,-,ASSLEPGAGELF
TRBV9,TRBJ1-1,-,ASSANPSGTEAF
TRBV10-3,TRBJ1-5,-,AITGRPYQPQH
TRBV28,TRBJ1-5,-,ASSLGGQHNQPQH
TRBV2,TRBJ1-5,-,ASGRDSNQPQH
TRBV6-1,TRBJ2-7,-,ASSEGAREQY
TRBV4-1,TRBJ1-3,-,ASSPLGGKAGNTIY
TRBV6-1,TRBJ2-7,-,ASSETRGSPYEQY
TRBV28,TRBJ1-2,-,ASSSTLTGIYGYT
TRBV6-1,TRBJ2-7,-,ASMVQDRSSYEQY
TRBV10-3,TRBJ2-3,-,AINGGGTDTQY
TRBV6-1,TRBJ2-5,-,ASSEPRAAGGKTQY
TRBV6-5,TRBJ1-1,-,ASSSQGAGITEAF
TRBV10-3,TRBJ2-1,-,AIRQGVGNEQF
TRBV14,TRBJ1-1,-,ASSTMMPGLHAF
TRBV30,TRBJ1-5,-,AWEAGFGQPQH
TRBV6-1,TRBJ2-7,-,ASSSKSVAAYEQY
TRBV5-1,TRBJ1-2,once,ASSPTGEDYGYT
TRBV2,TRBJ1-2,-,ASTPRPGQGVGYT
TRBV19,TRBJ1-6,-,ASSIEARGIGPPH
TRBV18,TRBJ2-2,-,ASSPPGQGATGELF
TRBV18,TRBJ1-3,-,ASSPIGAISGNTIY
TRBV9,TRBJ2-7,once,ASSPRRLAGTSESYEQY
TRBV29-1,TRBJ2-5,-,SVEGLAEGETQY
TRBV5-4,TRBJ1-1,-,ASSLGQINTEAF
TRBV5-4,TRBJ2-5,-,ASSLTGAGVETQY
TRBV25-1,TRBJ2-5,once,ASRIKPGGFGETQY
TRBV6-1,TRBJ2-7,-,ASSELGTGYHEQY
TRBV7-9,TRBJ2-1,-,ASIKTSGTYNEQF